A single sample gave rise to the 15 T cell receptor beta chains below, sequenced in a study of early T cells in non-severe SARS-CoV-2 infection. Via MiXCR, TCRdb re-called the 5' RACE reads, giving one row per CDR3 protein. The sample lists 25,000 or so distinct CDR3 sequences; around 6% were seen once. Sequenced material: whole blood. The source of these receptors is an adult who was a healthcare worker with PCR-confirmed SARS-CoV-2 infection or an uninfected control (not recorded which).

V and J are TRBV4-1 and TRBJ1-4; unclear D gene. Looked up from germline, CDR1 is MGHRA and CDR2 is YSYEKL. With 3 bases removed from V and 8 bases from J, the gap between germline ends came to 13 bases. The CDR3 length is 14 residues. This CDR3 reads CASSQELADEKLFF. The CDR3, as DNA: TGCGCCAGCAGCCAGGAACTAGCCGACGAAAAACTGTTTTTT.

This clonotype is medium-sized. The chain joins TRBV7-8 to TRBJ1-5; D not resolved. V was clipped by 1 base and J by 1 base, with 8 bases between them. The CDR3 has 15 residues. Germline V gene sequence: CDR1 SGHVS, CDR2 FQNEAQ. CDR3 in DNA: TGTGCCAGCAGCTTAGAGGAGCAAAGCAATCAGCCCCAGCATTTT. Translated, it gives CASSLEEQSNQPQHF.

This clonotype was seen repeatedly, ten times or more. The V gene is TRBV19, the J gene TRBJ1-2; no clear D. Per germline, CDR1 LNHDA and CDR2 SQIVND (reference sequence). Between the trimmed V and J ends, which lost 0 bases and 8 bases, there was a span of 7 bases. This CDR3 is built from 12 residues. The CDR3 protein is CASSIDLIGYTF. CDR3 nucleotides: TGTGCCAGTAGTATAGATCTTATCGGCTACACCTTC.

This clonotype was observed a few times. The rearrangement links TRBV7-2 to TRBJ2-2; D unclear. V gave up 3 bases and J gave up 0 bases, with 5 bases separating them. CDR1 and CDR2 from the germline V gene are SGHTA and FQGNSA. The CDR3 is 14 residues long. The CDR3, as DNA: TGTGCCAGCAGCTTGGACCCGAACACCGGGGAGCTGTTTTTT. Protein product: CASSLDPNTGELFF.

The sample holds a few counts of this clonotype. The chain has TRBV18 and TRBJ2-3; the D gene could be TRBD1 or TRBD2 (5 bases each). The V and J ends lost 4 bases and 3 bases respectively, with 14 bases between them. The CDR3 is made up of 15 amino acids. The germline CDR1 and CDR2 sequences are KGHSH and LQKENI. The CDR3 region has the DNA TGTGCCAGCTCACGCGCCAGGGAGCTTACAGATACGCAGTATTTT. It specifies CASSRARELTDTQYF.

The table lists this clonotype with many counts. The V gene is TRBV20-1, the J gene TRBJ2-5, with TRBD1 matching 8 bases. Germline-derived CDR1 and CDR2 are DFQATT and SNEGSKA (reference sequence). This CDR3 comprises 12 residues. V dropped 5 bases and J dropped 5; count of bases not matched to a gene: 4. CDR3 loop: CSAGDRRETQYF. In nucleotides, the CDR3 is TGCAGTGCTGGGGACAGGAGGGAGACCCAGTACTTC.

Only a few counts were recorded for this clonotype. The chain combines TRBV6-1 with TRBJ1-1; D not certain. V was pared by 6 bases and J by 5 bases, with 13 bases between. This CDR3 comprises 13 residues. Germline CDR1 reads MNHNS; CDR2 reads SASEGT. The chain's CDR3 is CASSPTGPTEAFF. The CDR3, as DNA: TGTGCCAGCAGCCCTACTGGTCCGACTGAAGCTTTCTTT.

This clonotype is classed as medium-sized. This chain links TRBV12-3 or TRBV12-4 with TRBJ2-2; weak D call: TRBD1 (5 bases). The CDR3 has 15 residues. Between the trimmed V and J ends, which lost 5 bases and 4 bases, there was a span of 14 bases. This CDR3 reads CASSPKSRVTGELFF. CDR3 coding DNA: TGTGCCAGCAGTCCTAAGAGCAGGGTCACCGGGGAGCTGTTTTTT.

This clonotype was recorded many times. The gene calls are TRBV7-6 and TRBJ1-3; D is ambiguous. The CDR3 covers 13 residues. The V end was cut by 4 bases, the J end by 4 bases, with 8 bases between. Per germline, CDR1 SGHVS and CDR2 FNYEAQ. CDR3 sequence reads: CASSSTDGNTIYF. The CDR3 DNA sequence: TGTGCCAGCAGCTCCACCGACGGAAACACCATATATTTT.

The sample holds many counts of this clonotype. The rearrangement joins TRBV11-3 to TRBJ1-1; 8 positions agree with TRBD1. CDR1 is SGHNT and CDR2 is YENEEA in the germline V gene. V was clipped by 1 base and J by 0 bases; unmatched bases: 1. The CDR3 covers 15 residues. CDR3 DNA sequence: TGTGCCAGCAGCTTAGGGGGACAGGTGAACACTGAAGCTTTCTTT. Translating it yields CASSLGGQVNTEAFF.

This clonotype was seen repeatedly, ten times or more. This chain uses TRBV2 with TRBJ1-2, with D maybe TRBD1 (5 bases). The length of the CDR3 is 11 residues. Trimming stripped 10 bases from V and 8 bases from J, with 14 bases between. The V gene's germline CDR1 is SNHLY and CDR2 FYNNEI. The CDR3 sequence is CATWTGGGYTF. CDR3 sequence (DNA): TGTGCCACCTGGACGGGGGGAGGCTACACCTTC.

V and J are TRBV6-5 and TRBJ2-1; maybe TRBD2 (5 bases). The germline gives CDR1 MNHEY, CDR2 SVGAGI. The CDR3 is made up of 15 amino acids. V was clipped by 6 bases and J by 5 bases, with 17 bases between them. CDR3 DNA sequence: TGTGCCAGCAGAACCCTCGGACTGGGAGACAATGAGCAGTTCTTC. This encodes CASRTLGLGDNEQFF.

The V call is TRBV5-6, the J call TRBJ1-2, with a possible D match to TRBD1 (5 bases). Germline lookup yields CDR1 SGHDT and CDR2 YYEEEE. With 1 base removed from V and 5 bases from J, the gap between germline ends came to 12 bases. This CDR3 is 14 amino acids long. CDR3 residues: CASSLRGVGYGYTF. The CDR3 region has the DNA TGTGCCAGCAGCTTGCGGGGCGTAGGGTATGGCTACACCTTC.

This clonotype was counted between two and nine times. The V and J genes are TRBV6-5 and TRBJ2-1, with a weak D call TRBD2 (6 bases). Trimming took off 4 bases at V and 9 bases at J, with 19 bases between the two ends. Germline CDR1 is MNHEY and CDR2 is SVGAGI. This CDR3 is built from 15 residues. The chain's CDR3 is CASSFRHGGFGEQFF. The CDR3, as DNA: TGTGCCAGCAGTTTCCGCCATGGGGGGTTCGGTGAGCAGTTCTTC.

This clonotype occurred many times. The chain links TRBV18 to TRBJ1-1; 9 bases match TRBD1. The length of the CDR3 is 14 residues. The germline V gene has CDR1 KGHSH and CDR2 LQKENI. J gave up 7 bases and V 3 bases, and 6 bases lay outside the gene matches. The CDR3 reads CASSPTGGFIEAFF. CDR3 DNA sequence: TGTGCCAGCTCACCGACAGGGGGGTTTATTGAAGCTTTCTTT.